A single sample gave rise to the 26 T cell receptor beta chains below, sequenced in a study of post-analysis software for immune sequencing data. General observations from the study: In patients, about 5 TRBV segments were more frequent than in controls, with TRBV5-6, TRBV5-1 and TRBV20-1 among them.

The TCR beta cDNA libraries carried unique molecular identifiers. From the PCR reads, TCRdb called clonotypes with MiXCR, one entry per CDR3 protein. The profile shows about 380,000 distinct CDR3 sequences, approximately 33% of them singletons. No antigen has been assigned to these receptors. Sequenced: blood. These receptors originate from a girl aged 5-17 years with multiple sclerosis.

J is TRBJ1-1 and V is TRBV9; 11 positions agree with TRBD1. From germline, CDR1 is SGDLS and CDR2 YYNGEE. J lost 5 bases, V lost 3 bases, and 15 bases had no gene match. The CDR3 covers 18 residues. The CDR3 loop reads CASSARDRGIVWGTEAFF. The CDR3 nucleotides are TGTGCCAGCAGCGCCCGGGACAGGGGGATCGTGTGGGGGACTGAAGCTTTCTTT.

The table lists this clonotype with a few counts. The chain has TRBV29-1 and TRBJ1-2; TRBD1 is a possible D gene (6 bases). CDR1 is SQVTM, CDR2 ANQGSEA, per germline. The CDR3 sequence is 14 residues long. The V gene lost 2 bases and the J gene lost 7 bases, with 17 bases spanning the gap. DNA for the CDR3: TGCAGCGTTGAACCGGTCAGGGGATCTTCTGGCTACACCTTC. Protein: CSVEPVRGSSGYTF.

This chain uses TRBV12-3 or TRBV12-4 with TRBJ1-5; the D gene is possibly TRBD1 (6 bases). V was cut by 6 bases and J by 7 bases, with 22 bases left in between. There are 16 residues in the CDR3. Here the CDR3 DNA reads TGTGCCAGCAGCCCCGGGTACGGGGGCAGCAGGCAGCCCCAGCATTTT. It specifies CASSPGYGGSRQPQHF.

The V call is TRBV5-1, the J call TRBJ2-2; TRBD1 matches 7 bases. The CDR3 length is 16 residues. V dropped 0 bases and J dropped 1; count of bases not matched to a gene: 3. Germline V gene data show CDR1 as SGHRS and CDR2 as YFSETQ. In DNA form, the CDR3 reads TGCGCCAGCAGCTTGGGGGGGACAGTGAACACCGGGGAGCTGTTTTTT. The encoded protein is CASSLGGTVNTGELFF.

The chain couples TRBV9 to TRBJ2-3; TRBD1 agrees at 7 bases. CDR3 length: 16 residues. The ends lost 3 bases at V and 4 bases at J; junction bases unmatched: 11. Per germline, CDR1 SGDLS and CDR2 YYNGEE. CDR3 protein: CASSGWDSPPADTQYF. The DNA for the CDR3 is TGTGCCAGCAGCGGCTGGGACAGTCCTCCGGCAGATACGCAGTATTTT.

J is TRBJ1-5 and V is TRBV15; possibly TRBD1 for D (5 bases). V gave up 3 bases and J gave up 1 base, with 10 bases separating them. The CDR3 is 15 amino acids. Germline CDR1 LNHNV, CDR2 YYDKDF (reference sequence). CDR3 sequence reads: CATSSGGASNQPQHF. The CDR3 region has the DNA TGTGCCACCAGCAGTGGCGGGGCGAGCAATCAGCCCCAGCATTTT.

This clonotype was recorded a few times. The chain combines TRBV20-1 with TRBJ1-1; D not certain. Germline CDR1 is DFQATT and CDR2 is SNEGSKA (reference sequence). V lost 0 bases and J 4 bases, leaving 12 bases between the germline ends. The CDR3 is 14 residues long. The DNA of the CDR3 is TGCAGTGCTAGAGACAATCGAGGGCTCACTGAAGCTTTCTTT. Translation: CSARDNRGLTEAFF.

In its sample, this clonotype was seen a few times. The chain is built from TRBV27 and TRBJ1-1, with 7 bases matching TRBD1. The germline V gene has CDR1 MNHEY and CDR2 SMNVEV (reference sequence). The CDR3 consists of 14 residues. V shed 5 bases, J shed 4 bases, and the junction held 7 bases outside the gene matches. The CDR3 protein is CASSLTGMGTEAFF. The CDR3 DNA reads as TGTGCCAGCAGTCTGACAGGGATGGGCACTGAAGCTTTCTTT.

The CDR3 sequence is CASSLEGGRANNEQFF. The DNA for the CDR3 is TGTGCCAGCAGCTTAGAGGGAGGTCGCGCTAACAATGAGCAGTTCTTC. The chain couples TRBV11-2 to TRBJ2-1, with D possibly matching TRBD2 (6 bases). Per germline, CDR1 SGHAT and CDR2 FQNNGV. The CDR3 totals 16 residues. Trimming took 0 bases from V and 5 from J, leaving 14 bases between them. The whole variable domain, remainder taken from reference TRBV11-2 and TRBJ2-1, is EAGVAQSPRYKIIEKRQSVAFWCNPISGHATLYWYQQILGQGPKLLIQFQNNGVVDDSQLPKDRFSAERLKGVDSTLKIQPAKLEDSAVYLCASSLEGGRANNEQFFGPGTRLTVL.

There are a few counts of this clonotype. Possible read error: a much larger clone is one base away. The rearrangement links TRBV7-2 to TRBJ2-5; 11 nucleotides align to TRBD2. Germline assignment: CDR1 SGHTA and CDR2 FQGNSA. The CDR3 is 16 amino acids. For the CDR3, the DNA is TGTGCCAGCAGCACAAGACTAGCGGGGATCCAAGAGGCCCAGTACTTC. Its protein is CASSTRLAGIQEAQYF.

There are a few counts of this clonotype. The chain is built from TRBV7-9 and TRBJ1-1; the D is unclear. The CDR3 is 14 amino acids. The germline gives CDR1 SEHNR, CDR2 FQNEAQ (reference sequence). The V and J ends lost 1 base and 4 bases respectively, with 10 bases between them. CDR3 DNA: TGTGCCAGCAGCTTAGGGACTCCAGGCACTGAAGCTTTCTTT. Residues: CASSLGTPGTEAFF.

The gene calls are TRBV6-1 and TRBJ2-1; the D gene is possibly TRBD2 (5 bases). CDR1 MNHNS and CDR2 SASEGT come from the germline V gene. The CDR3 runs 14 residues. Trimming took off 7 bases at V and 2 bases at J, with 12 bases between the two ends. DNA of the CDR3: TGTGCCAGCAACGCCCGGGGAACCTACAATGAGCAGTTCTTC. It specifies CASNARGTYNEQFF.

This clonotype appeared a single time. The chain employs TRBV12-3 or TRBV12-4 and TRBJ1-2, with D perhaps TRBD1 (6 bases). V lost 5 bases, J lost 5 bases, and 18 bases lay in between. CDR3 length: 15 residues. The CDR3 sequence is CASSPMVGATYGYTF. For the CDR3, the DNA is TGTGCCAGCAGTCCGATGGTGGGGGCGACGTATGGCTACACCTTC.

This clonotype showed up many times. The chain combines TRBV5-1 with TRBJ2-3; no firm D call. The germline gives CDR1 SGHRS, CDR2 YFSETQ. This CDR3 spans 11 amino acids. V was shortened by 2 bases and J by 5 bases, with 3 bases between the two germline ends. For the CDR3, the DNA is TGCGCCAGCAGCTTACAAGATACGCAGTATTTT. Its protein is CASSLQDTQYF.

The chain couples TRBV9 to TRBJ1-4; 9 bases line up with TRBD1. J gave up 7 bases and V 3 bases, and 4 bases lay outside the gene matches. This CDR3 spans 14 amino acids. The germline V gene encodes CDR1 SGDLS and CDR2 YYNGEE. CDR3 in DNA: TGTGCCAGCAGCGCGACAGGGGGAGGTGAAAAACTGTTTTTT. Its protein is CASSATGGGEKLFF. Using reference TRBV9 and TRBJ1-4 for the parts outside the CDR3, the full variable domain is DSGVTQTPKHLITATGQRVTLRCSPRSGDLSVYWYQQSLDQGLQFLIQYYNGEERAKGNILERFSAQQFPDLHSELNLSSLELGDSALYFCASSATGGGEKLFFGSGTQLSVL.

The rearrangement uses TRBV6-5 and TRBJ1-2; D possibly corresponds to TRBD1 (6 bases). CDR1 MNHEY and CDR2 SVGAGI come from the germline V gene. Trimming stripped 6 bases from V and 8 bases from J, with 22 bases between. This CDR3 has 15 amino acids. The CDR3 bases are TGTGCCAGCAGCCCCCCTGACGGGGGCGCGGGGGGCTACACCTTC. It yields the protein CASSPPDGGAGGYTF.

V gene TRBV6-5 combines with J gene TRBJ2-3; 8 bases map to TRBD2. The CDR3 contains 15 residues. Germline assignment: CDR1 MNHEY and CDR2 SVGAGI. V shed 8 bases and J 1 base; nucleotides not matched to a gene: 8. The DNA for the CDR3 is TGTGCCAGCTCCCGTTTGCGGGGGGGCACAGATACGCAGTATTTT. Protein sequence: CASSRLRGGTDTQYF.

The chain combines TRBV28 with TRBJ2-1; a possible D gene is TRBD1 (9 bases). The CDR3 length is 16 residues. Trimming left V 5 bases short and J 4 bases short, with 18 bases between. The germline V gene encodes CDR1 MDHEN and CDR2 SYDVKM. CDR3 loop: CASSPGGGQGYNEQFF. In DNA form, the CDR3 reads TGTGCCAGCAGTCCCGGGGGGGGACAGGGATACAATGAGCAGTTCTTC. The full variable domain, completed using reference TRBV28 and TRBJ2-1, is DVKVTQSSRYLVKRTGEKVFLECVQDMDHENMFWYRQDPGLGLRLIYFSYDVKMKEKGDIPEGYSVSREKKERFSLILESASTNQTSMYLCASSPGGGQGYNEQFFGPGTRLTVL.

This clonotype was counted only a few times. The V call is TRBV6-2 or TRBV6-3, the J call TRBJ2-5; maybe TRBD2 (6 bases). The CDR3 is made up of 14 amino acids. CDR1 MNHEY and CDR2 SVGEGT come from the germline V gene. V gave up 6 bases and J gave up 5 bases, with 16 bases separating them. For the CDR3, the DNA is TGTGCCAGCAGGTACCTACTAGCTGAGGAGACCCAGTACTTC. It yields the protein CASRYLLAEETQYF.

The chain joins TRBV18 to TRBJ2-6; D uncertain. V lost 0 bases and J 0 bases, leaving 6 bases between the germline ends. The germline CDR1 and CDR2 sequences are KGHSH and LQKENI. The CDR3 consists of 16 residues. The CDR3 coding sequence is TGTGCCAGCTCACCACCCACCTTCTCTGGGGCCAACGTCCTGACTTTC. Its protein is CASSPPTFSGANVLTF.

The CDR3 coding sequence is TGTGCCAGCAGTGCCGACAGGGCGGGCAATCAGCCCCAGCATTTT. Protein product: CASSADRAGNQPQHF. V gene TRBV6-1 combines with J gene TRBJ1-5; TRBD1 matches 7 bases. CDR1 and CDR2 (germline): MNHNS, SASEGT. Germline trimming cut 4 bases from V and 2 bases from J; bases unmatched to any gene: 5. The CDR3 covers 15 residues.

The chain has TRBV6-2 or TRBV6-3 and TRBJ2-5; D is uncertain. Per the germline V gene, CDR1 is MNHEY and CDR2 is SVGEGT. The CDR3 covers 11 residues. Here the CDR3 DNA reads TGTGTCACTACAAGGCGGAGTCAGCAGTACTTC. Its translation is CVTTRRSQQYF.

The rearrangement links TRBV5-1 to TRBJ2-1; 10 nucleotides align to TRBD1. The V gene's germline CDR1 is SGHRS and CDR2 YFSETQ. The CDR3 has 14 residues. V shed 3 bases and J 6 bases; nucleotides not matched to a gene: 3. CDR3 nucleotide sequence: TGCGCCAGCAGCTGGGGGACAGGGGTCAATGAGCAGTTCTTC. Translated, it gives CASSWGTGVNEQFF.

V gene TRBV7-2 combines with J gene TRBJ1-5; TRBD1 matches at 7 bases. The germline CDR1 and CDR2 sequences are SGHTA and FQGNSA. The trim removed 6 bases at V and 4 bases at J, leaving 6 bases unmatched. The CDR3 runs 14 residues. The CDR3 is CASSSQGGNQPQHF. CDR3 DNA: TGTGCCAGCAGTTCCCAGGGGGGTAATCAGCCCCAGCATTTT.

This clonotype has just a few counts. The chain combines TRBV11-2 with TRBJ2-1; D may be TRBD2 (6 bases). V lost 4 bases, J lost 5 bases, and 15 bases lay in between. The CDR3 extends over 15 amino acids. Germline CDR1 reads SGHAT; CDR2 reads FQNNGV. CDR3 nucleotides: TGTGCCAGCAGCTCCGAGGCTGGCGGGGACAATGAGCAGTTCTTC. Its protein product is CASSSEAGGDNEQFF.

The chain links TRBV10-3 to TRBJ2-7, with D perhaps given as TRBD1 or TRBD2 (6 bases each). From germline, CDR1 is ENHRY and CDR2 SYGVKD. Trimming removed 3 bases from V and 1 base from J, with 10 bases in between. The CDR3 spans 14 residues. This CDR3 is CAISDGGRSYEQYF. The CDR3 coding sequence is TGTGCCATCAGTGACGGGGGCCGATCCTACGAGCAGTACTTC.